This record concerns one T cell receptor (beta chain) sequence. Which antigen it targets is not known. Per-base qualities were not stored, and no clone one base away is much larger. The data were taken from a study of T cell responses to AZD1222 COVID-19 vaccine (dated by TCRdb to the early 2020s). With respect to the entire study: AZD1222 recipients given second doses at about 4 weeks or at about 12 weeks were pooled, since spike-specific TCR depth and breadth were not found to differ between the two schedules. A total of 233 trial participants underwent TCR sequencing, of whom 200 to 220 received two doses of AZD1222 and some 25 received two doses of the MenACWY control vaccine. Enrollment into the trials was organized by age into subgroups of 18-55, 56-69 and 70-plus years, and those subgroups contained roughly 150, 30 and 60 TCR-sequenced participants, respectively. Findings and caveats that apply to the study as a whole: Most participants were white British and females outnumbered males, and the authors suggested that clonal diversity may have been underestimated. Epitopes outside the regions mutated in the B.1.351 and B.1.1.7 variants were reportedly recognized by nearly half of the unique spike-specific TCRs. Because no samples from the day 14 peak response were available, repertoires could be characterized only after the peak T cell response. The 56-69-year group was small, and its depth increase did not reach significance, likely because of low power. The whole spike protein was spanned by vaccine-associated CD4 TCRs, and dominant responses were seen in regions 160-218 and 743-854. Only five to seven AZD1222 recipients were SARS-CoV-2 seropositive at baseline, limiting conclusions about previously exposed vaccinees. After two AZD1222 doses, both the breadth and the depth of spike-specific TCRs were significantly higher than at day 0 and than in MenACWY recipients.

The CDR3 numbers 17 residues from cysteine through phenylalanine. Of all the DNA, just the CDR3 is kept, 51 bases in frame from base 1. Based on the germline V gene, the CDR1 and CDR2 sequences are SGHTA and FQGNSA. Between the V and J ends, shortened by 0 bases and 1 base respectively, the junction contains 12 bases. The CDR3 regions of human TCRbeta chains were subjected to immunosequencing. The original pipeline was this. Repertoire TCRs were matched against a reference library of SARS-CoV-2-specific TCRs generated with the MIRA antigen-specificity platform. Breadth was defined as the fraction of unique TCRs that were SARS-CoV-2-associated, and depth was defined as the fraction of total T cells that were SARS-CoV-2-associated. Using the MIRA data, every spike-specific TCR was mapped to the spike region that the TCR reacted to and assigned to either a CD4 or a CD8 class. Log10-transformed breadth and depth values were compared by one-way ANOVA with Sidak's multiple comparisons tests. In its TCRdb copy, this immuneACCESS table keeps in-frame sequences only and misses some clones. Where compared with another copy, unresolved V genes explain less than half of these, and the others have no known cause. That table is the source of V, J and clone size, and D and trimming were worked out from the DNA. This sample is represented by about 120,000 clones; more than 85% of them were singletons. The ten largest clones represent 2.4% of the sample.

The sample's time point, from its label and the paper: baseline before first vaccination. The vaccinee samples were drawn from two UK trials, COV001 and COV002, one of which was a single-blind randomized controlled phase 2/3 trial testing AZD1222 (ChAdOx1 nCoV-19) in healthy adults. For TCRbeta chain sequencing, PBMC samples from trial participants were taken at day 0 and at day 28 after the second dose. The sequence came from an adult in good health. The chain is assembled from TRBV7-2 and TRBJ2-2, and possibly TRBD1, on 5 matching bases. The sample here was peripheral blood, taken on day 0 of AZD1222 vaccination. The CDR3 sequence is CASSLAPLTVNTGELFF. DNA sequence: TGTGCCAGCAGCTTAGCCCCGTTGACAGTGAACACCGGGGAGCTGTTTTTT.